The present TCR beta chain was sequenced within a study of blood T cell repertoires in COVID-19. Study details: The study drew acute and convalescent COVID-19 samples from the United States, Italy and Spain. PBMCs, B-cell-depleted T cells, or T cells provided the cDNA or gDNA that made up the material.

Produced via immunoSEQ multiplex PCR; TCRdb's table is partial and in-frame only. This table holds about 280,000 clones, 85% found once. The germline gives CDR1 SGHDT, CDR2 YYEEEE. This CDR3 contains 16 residues. The trim removed 4 bases at V and 1 base at J, leaving 7 bases unmatched. Sequencing was carried out using PBMCs or T cells enriched from blood (not recorded which). The chain carries TRBV5-6 and TRBJ2-2; the match to TRBD2 covers 7 bases. The source is a woman aged 45-65 years who had recovered from COVID-19. The CDR3 nucleotides are TGTGCCAGCAGCCGAGGACTAGTCAGGAACACCGGGGAGCTGTTTTTT. Protein sequence: CASSRGLVRNTGELFF.